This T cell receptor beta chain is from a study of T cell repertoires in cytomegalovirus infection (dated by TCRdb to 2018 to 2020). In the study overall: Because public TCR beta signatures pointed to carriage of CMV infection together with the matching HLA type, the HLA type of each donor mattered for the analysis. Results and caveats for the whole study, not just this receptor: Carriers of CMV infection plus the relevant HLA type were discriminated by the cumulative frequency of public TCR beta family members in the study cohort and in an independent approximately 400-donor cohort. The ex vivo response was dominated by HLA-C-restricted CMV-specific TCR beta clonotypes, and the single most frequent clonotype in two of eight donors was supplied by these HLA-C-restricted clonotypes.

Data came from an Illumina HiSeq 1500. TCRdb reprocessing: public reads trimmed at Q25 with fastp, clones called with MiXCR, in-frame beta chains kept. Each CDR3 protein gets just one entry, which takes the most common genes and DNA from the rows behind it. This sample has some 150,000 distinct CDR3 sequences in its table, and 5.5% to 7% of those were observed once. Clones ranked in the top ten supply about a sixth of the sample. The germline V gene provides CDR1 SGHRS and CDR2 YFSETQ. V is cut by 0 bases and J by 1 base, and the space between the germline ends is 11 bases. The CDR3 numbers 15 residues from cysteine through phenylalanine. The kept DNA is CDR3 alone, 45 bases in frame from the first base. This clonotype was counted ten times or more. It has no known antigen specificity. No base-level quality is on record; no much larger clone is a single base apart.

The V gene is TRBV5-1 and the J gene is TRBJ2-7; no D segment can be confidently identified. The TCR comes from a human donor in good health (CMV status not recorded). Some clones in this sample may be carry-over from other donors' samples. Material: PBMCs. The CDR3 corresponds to CASSLGPQGSYEQYF. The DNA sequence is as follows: TGCGCCAGCAGCTTGGGGCCTCAAGGTTCCTACGAGCAGTACTTC. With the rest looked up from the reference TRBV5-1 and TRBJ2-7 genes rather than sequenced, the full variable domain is KAGVTQTPRYLIKTRGQQVTLSCSPISGHRSVSWYQQTPGQGLQFLFEYFSETQRNKGNFPGRFSGRQFSNSRSEMNVSTLELGDSALYLCASSLGPQGSYEQYFGPGTRLTVT.